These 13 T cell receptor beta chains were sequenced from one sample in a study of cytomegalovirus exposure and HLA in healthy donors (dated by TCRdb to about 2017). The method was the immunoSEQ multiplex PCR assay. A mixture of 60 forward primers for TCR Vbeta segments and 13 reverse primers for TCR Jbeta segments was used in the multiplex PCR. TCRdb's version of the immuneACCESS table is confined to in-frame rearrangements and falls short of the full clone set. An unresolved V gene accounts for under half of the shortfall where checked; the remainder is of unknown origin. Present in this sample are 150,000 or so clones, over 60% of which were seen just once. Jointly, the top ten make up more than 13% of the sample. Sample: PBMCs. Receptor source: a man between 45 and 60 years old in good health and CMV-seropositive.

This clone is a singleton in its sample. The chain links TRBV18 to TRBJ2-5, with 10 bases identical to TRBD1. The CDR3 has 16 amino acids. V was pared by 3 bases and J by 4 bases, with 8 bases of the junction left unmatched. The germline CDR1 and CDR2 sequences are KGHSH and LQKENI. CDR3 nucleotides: TGTGCCAGCTCACCTAATTCGGGACAGGGGAGAGAGACCCAGTACTTC. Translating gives CASSPNSGQGRETQYF.

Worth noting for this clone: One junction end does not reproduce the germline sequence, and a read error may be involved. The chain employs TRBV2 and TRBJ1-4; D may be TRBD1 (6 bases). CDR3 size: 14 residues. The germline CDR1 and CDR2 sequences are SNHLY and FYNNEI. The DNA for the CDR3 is TGTGCCAGCAGCGAAGGGGGGGTCGGTGAAAAACTGTTTTTT. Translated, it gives CASSEGGVGEKLFF.

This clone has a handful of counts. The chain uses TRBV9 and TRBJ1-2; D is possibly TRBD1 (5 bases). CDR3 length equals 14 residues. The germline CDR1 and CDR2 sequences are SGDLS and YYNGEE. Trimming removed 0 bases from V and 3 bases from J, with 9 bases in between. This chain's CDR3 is CASSVGAGDYGYTF. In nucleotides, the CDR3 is TGTGCCAGCAGCGTAGGAGCGGGGGACTATGGCTACACCTTC.

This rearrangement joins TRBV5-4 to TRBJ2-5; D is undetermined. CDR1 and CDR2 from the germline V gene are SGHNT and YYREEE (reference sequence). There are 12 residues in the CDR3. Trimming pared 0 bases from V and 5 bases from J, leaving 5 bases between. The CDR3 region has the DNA TGTGCCAGCAGCTTGGCCGCGGAGACCCAGTACTTC. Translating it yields CASSLAAETQYF.

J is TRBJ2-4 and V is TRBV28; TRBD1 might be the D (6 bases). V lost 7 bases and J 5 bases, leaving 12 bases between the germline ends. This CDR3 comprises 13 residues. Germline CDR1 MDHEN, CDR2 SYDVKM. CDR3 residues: CASIQGRQNIQYF. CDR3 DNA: TGTGCCAGCATACAGGGCAGGCAAAACATTCAGTACTTC.

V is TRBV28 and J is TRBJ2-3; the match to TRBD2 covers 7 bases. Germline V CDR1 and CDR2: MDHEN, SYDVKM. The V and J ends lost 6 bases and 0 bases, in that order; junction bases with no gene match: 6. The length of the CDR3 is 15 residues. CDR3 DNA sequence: TGTGCCAGCAGCACAAGCGGGGCGAGCACAGATACGCAGTATTTT. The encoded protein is CASSTSGASTDTQYF. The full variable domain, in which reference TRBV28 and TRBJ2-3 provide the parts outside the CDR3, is DVKVTQSSRYLVKRTGEKVFLECVQDMDHENMFWYRQDPGLGLRLIYFSYDVKMKEKGDIPEGYSVSREKKERFSLILESASTNQTSMYLCASSTSGASTDTQYFGPGTRLTVL.

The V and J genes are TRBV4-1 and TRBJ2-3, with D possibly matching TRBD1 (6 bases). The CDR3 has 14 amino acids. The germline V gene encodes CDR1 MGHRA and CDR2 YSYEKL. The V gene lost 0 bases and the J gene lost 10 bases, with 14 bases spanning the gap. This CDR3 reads CASSQDTRGYSQYF. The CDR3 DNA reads TGCGCCAGCAGCCAAGATACAAGGGGGTATTCGCAGTATTTT.

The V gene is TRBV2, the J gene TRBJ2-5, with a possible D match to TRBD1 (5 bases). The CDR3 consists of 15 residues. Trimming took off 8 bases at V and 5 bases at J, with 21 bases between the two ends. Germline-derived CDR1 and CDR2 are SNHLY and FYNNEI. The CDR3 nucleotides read TGTGCCAGCGGGGCAGAATCGATCACGTGGGAGACCCAGTACTTC. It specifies CASGAESITWETQYF.

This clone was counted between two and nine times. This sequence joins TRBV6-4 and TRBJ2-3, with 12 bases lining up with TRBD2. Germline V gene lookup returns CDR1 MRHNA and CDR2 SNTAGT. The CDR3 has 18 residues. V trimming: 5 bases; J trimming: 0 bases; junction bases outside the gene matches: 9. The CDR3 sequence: CASSPTGLAGPSTDTQYF. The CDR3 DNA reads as TGTGCCAGCAGTCCTACCGGACTAGCGGGGCCTAGCACAGATACGCAGTATTTT.

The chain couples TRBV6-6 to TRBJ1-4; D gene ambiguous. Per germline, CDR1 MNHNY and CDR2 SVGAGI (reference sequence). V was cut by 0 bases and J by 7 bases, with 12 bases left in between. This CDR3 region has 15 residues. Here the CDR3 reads CASSYSRLGSEKLFF. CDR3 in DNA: TGTGCCAGCAGTTACTCTAGGTTGGGGAGTGAAAAACTGTTTTTT.

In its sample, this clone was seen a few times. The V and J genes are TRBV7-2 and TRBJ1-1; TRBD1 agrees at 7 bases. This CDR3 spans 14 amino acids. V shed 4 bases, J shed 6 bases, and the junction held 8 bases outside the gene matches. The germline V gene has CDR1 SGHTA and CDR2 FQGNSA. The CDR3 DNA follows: TGTGCCAGCAGCTCTGGACCTCAGGGGGCTGAAGCTTTCTTT. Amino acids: CASSSGPQGAEAFF.

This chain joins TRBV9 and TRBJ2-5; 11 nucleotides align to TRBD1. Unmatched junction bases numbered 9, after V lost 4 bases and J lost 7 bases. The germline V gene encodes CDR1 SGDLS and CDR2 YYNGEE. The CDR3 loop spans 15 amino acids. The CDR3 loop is CASSFRTGGEGTQYF. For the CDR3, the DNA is TGTGCCAGCAGCTTTCGGACAGGGGGCGAGGGGACCCAGTACTTC.

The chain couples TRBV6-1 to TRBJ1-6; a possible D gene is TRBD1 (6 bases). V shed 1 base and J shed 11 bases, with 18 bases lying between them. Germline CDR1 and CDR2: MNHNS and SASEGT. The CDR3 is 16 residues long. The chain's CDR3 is CASSEVGGGSSAPLHF. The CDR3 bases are TGTGCCAGCAGTGAAGTCGGGGGGGGCTCTTCAGCACCCCTCCACTTT.